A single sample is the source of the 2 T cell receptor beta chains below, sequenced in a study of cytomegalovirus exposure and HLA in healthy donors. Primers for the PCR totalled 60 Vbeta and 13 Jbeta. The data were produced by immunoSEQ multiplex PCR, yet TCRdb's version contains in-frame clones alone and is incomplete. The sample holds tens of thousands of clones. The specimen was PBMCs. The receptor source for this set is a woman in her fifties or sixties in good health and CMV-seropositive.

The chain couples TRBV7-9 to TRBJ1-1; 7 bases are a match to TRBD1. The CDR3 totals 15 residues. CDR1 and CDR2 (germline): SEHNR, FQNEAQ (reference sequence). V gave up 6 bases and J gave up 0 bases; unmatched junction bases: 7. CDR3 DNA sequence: TGTGCCAGCAGGTCGGACAGGTTCGTGAACACTGAAGCTTTCTTT. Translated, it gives CASRSDRFVNTEAFF.

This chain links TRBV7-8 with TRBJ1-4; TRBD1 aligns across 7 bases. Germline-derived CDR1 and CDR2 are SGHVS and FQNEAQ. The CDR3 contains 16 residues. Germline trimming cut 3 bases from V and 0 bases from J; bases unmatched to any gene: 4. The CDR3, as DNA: TGTGCCAGCAGCTTGACAGGGTCGGCAACTAATGAAAAACTGTTTTTT. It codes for CASSLTGSATNEKLFF.